Presented here are 5 T cell receptor beta chains from one specimen sequenced in a study of blood T cell repertoires in COVID-19. Produced via immunoSEQ multiplex PCR; TCRdb's table is partial and in-frame only. The table has hundreds of thousands of clones, about 82% seen once. Sequenced sample: peripheral blood. These receptors were collected from a human donor in a cohort sampled during active COVID-19.

The V and J genes are TRBV5-8 and TRBJ1-1, with a weak D call TRBD1 (6 bases). Germline V CDR1 and CDR2: SGHTS, YDEGEE. V was shortened by 4 bases and J by 7 bases, with 11 bases between the two germline ends. The CDR3 is 12 residues long. CDR3 bases: TGTGCCAGCAGCCAACGGACAGTTGAAGCTTTCTTT. Translated, it gives CASSQRTVEAFF.

The V call is TRBV11-2, the J call TRBJ1-4; D is possibly TRBD1 (5 bases). Trimming took 4 bases from V and 0 from J, leaving 9 bases between them. This CDR3 region has 15 residues. CDR1 and CDR2 from the germline V gene are SGHAT and FQNNGV. The CDR3 is CASSWGSATNEKLFF. The CDR3 coding sequence is TGTGCCAGCAGCTGGGGCAGTGCAACTAATGAAAAACTGTTTTTT.

This chain links TRBV9 with TRBJ2-6; the D gene is possibly TRBD2 (6 bases). Germline values: CDR1 SGDLS, CDR2 YYNGEE. This CDR3 is 15 amino acids long. The germline V and J ends were trimmed by 6 bases and 1 base, with 11 bases remaining between them. CDR3 nucleotide sequence: TGTGCCAGCACCCTTCGGGGGTCTGGGGCCAACGTCCTGACTTTC. This codes for CASTLRGSGANVLTF.

This clone was seen a single time. The chain uses TRBV10-3 and TRBJ2-1; 10 nucleotides agree with TRBD1. The CDR3 runs 14 residues. Germline V gene sequence: CDR1 ENHRY, CDR2 SYGVKD. The junction had 3 bases not matched to a gene; V was cut back by 3 bases and J by 7 bases. DNA for the CDR3: TGTGCCATCAGTGATGTGGGACAGGGGAATGAGCAGTTCTTC. Residues: CAISDVGQGNEQFF.

The chain has TRBV3-1 (or the pseudogene TRBV3-2) and TRBJ2-5; D uncertain. V shed 4 bases and J shed 9 bases, with 9 bases lying between them. Germline V gene lookup returns CDR1 LGHDT and CDR2 YNNKEL (reference sequence). This CDR3 has 11 residues. The CDR3 region has the DNA TGTGCCAGCAGCCGCCGTGAGGCCCAGTACTTC. Its translation is CASSRREAQYF.